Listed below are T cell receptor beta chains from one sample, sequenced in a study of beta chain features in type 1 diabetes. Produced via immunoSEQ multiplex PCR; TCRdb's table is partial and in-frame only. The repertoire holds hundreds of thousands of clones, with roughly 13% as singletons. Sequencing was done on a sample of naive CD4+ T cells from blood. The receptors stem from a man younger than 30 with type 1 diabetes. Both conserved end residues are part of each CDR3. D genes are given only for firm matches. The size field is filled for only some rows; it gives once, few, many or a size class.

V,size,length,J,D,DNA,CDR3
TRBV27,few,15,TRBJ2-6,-,TGTGCCAGCAGTTTGCGTGGGGCTGGGGCCAACGTCCTGACTTTC,CASSLRGAGANVLTF
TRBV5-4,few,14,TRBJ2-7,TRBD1,TGTGCCAGCAGCTTGGGGGACAGGGCCTACGAGCAGTACTTC,CASSLGDRAYEQYF
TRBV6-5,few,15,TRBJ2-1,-,TGTGCCAGCAGTTACGACGGAGCTTCCTACAATGAGCAGTTCTTC,CASSYDGASYNEQFF
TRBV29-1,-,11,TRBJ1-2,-,TGCAGCGGCCTAGGAGGGGCTGGCTACACCTTC,CSGLGGAGYTF
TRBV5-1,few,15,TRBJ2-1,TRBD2,TGCGCCAGCAGCTCCCCGGTGGCGGGAGGTAATGAGCAGTTCTTC,CASSSPVAGGNEQFF
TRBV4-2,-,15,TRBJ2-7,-,TGTGCCAGCAGCCAAGGAGGGGCTTCCCTCTACGAGCAGTACTTC,CASSQGGASLYEQYF
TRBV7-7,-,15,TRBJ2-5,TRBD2,TGTGCTAGCAGCGTAGCGGGGGCGAAACAAGAGACCCAGTACTTC,CASSVAGAKQETQYF
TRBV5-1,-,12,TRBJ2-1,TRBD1,TGCGCCAGCAGCTTCGATAGGGACAGGCAGTTCTTC,CASSFDRDRQFF
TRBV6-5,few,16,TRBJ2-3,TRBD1,TGTGCCAGCAGTTACGCCGGACAGGGGTTCCCAGATACGCAGTATTTT,CASSYAGQGFPDTQYF
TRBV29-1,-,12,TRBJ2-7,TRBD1,TGCAGCGTTGTCGACAGGGGCTACGAGCAGTACTTC,CSVVDRGYEQYF
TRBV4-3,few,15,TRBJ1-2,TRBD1,TGCGCCAGCAGCCATCTTAGGACAGGGGAATATGGCTACACCTTC,CASSHLRTGEYGYTF
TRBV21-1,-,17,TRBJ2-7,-,TGTGCCAGCAGCTCGAAGAGATACGGGACAGGGAACTACGAGCAGTACTTC,CASSSKRYGTGNYEQYF
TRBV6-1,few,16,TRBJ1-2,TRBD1,TGTGCCAGCAGTGTGGGCCAGGGGGCGATGGTCTATGGCTACACCTTC,CASSVGQGAMVYGYTF
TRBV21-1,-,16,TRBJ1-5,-,TGTGCCAGCAGCAAAGTTGGGACGCCACTCAATCAGCCCCAGCATTTT,CASSKVGTPLNQPQHF
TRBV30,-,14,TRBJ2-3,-,TGTGCCTGGAGTGATTGGGCGGTGGGAGATACGCAGTATTTT,CAWSDWAVGDTQYF
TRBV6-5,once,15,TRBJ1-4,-,TGTGCCAGCAGTCGGGACGCGATACTGAATGAAAAACTGTTTTTT,CASSRDAILNEKLFF
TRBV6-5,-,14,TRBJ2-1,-,TGTGCCAGCAGCCCCACCGGCTCCTACAATGAGCAGTTCTTC,CASSPTGSYNEQFF
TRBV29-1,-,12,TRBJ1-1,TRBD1,TGCAGCGTTTCCGCAGGGGGCACTGAAGCTTTCTTT,CSVSAGGTEAFF
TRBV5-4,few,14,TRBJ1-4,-,TGTGCCAGCAGCCCCGGGGGGGGCAATGAAAAACTGTTTTTT,CASSPGGGNEKLFF
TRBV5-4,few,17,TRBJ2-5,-,TGTGCCAGCAGAGTTTCGGGGGTAACACTTAGGGGAGAGACCCAGTACTTC,CASRVSGVTLRGETQYF
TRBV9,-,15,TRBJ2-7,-,TGTGCCAGCAGCGTACGAACTATAGGTCGTGAGGAGCAGTACTTC,CASSVRTIGREEQYF
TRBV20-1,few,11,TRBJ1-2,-,TGCAGTGCTAGTCTTACGGGAGGCTACACCTTC,CSASLTGGYTF
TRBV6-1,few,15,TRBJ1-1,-,TGTGCCAGCAGTGGAAGAGGGGGATTGAACACTGAAGCTTTCTTT,CASSGRGGLNTEAFF
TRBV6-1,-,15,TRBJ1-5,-,TGTGCCAGCAGTGATAGGTTGGGGGTCAATCAGCCCCAGCATTTT,CASSDRLGVNQPQHF
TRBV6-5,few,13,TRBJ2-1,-,TGTGCCAGCCGAGGGACAAGCTACAATGAGCAGTTCTTC,CASRGTSYNEQFF
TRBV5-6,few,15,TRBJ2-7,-,TGTGCCAGCAGCTTGGGACCGGTCCCTACCTACGAGCAGTACTTC,CASSLGPVPTYEQYF
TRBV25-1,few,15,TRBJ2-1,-,TGTGCCAGCAGTCGGTCGAGGTTCTCCTACAATGAGCAGTTCTTC,CASSRSRFSYNEQFF
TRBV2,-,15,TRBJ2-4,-,TGTGCCAGCACTCCAGACCTGGCCGCCAAAAACATTCAGTACTTC,CASTPDLAAKNIQYF
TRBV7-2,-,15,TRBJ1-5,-,TGTGCCAGCAGCCCTCCAGGGTATAGCAATCAGCCCCAGCATTTT,CASSPPGYSNQPQHF